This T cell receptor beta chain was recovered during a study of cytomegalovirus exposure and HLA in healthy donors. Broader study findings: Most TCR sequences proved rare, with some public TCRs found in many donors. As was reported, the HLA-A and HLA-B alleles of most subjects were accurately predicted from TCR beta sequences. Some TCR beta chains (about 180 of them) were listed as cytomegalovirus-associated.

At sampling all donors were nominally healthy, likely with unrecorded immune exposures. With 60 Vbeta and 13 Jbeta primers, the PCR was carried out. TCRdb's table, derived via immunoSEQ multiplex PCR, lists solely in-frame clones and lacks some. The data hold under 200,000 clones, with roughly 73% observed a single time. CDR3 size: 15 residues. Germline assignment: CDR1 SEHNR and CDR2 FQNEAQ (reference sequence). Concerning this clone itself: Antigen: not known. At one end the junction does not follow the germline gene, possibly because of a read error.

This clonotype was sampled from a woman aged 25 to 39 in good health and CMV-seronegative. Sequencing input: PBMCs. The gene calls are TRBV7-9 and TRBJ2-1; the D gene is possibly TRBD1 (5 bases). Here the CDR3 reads CSSSRNRGSYNEQFF. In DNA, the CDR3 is TGTTCCAGCAGTAGAAATAGGGGCTCCTACAATGAGCAGTTCTTC. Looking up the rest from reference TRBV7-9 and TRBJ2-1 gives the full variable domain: DTGVSQNPRHKITKRGQNVTFRCDPISEHNRLYWYRQTLGQGPEFLTYFQNEAQLEKSRLLSDRFSAERPKGSFSTLEIQRTEQGDSAMYLCSSSRNRGSYNEQFFGPGTRLTVL.